These 30 T cell receptor beta chains came from one sample sequenced in a study of Graves' ophthalmopathy and Graves' hyperthyroidism. From RNA, the CDR3 regions of TCR beta chains were amplified and sequenced. HTBI primers were employed in first-round RT-PCR, then a second-round multiplex PCR followed. TCRdb reanalysed the multiplex PCR reads using MiXCR and keeps one entry per CDR3 protein. Of around 400,000 distinct CDR3 sequences listed, roughly 20% are singletons. The sequenced material came from peripheral blood. These receptors were taken from a woman under 30 with stable Graves' hyperthyroidism.

The chain couples TRBV20-1 to TRBJ2-7, with D possibly TRBD2 on 5 matching bases. The CDR3 has 14 amino acids. Germline CDR1 DFQATT, CDR2 SNEGSKA (reference sequence). Between the trimmed V and J ends, which lost 0 bases and 5 bases, there was a span of 14 bases. CDR3 DNA sequence: TGCAGTGCTAGAGATCAACCAGCGGTGAACGAGCAGTACGTC. It is translated as CSARDQPAVNEQYV.

There are many counts of this clonotype. The chain links TRBV7-9 to TRBJ1-3, with D unclear. Germline CDR1 reads SEHNR; CDR2 reads FQNEAQ (reference sequence). This CDR3 contains 14 residues. Trimming shortened V by 1 base and J by 8 bases, and 12 bases separated the two germline ends. The CDR3 DNA reads TGTGCCAGCAGCTTAGGGCAGACGGCGGACACCATATATTTT. It translates to CASSLGQTADTIYF.

Comment on this clonotype: One end of the junction varies from germline; a read error may be responsible. The chain employs TRBV27 and TRBJ2-4; D is perhaps TRBD1 (5 bases). Germline V lookup: CDR1 MNHEY, CDR2 SMNVEV (reference sequence). The CDR3 has 14 amino acids. CDR3 nucleotide sequence: TGTGCCAGCAGTCCCAGGACCCCAGGGTACATTAAGTACTTC. This encodes CASSPRTPGYIKYF.

The sample holds many counts of this clonotype. V gene TRBV7-2 combines with J gene TRBJ2-7; TRBD2 matches at 7 bases. The J segment lost 2 bases and the V segment lost 1 base, leaving 2 bases of the junction unmatched. Germline CDR1 is SGHTA and CDR2 is FQGNSA. The CDR3 has 14 residues. The CDR3 reads CASSLVGTTYEQYF. CDR3 DNA: TGTGCCAGCAGCTTAGTAGGGACTACCTACGAGCAGTACTTC.

The chain has TRBV6-1 and TRBJ1-5; no clear D gene. This CDR3 spans 17 amino acids. Trimming pared 4 bases from V and 2 bases from J, leaving 18 bases between. From germline, CDR1 is MNHNS and CDR2 SASEGT. The CDR3 nucleotides are TGTGCCAGCAGTGTCCCCGCCCCGGGTTTAGGCAATCAGCCCCAGCATTTT. Its protein product is CASSVPAPGLGNQPQHF.

This clonotype appeared a single time. The chain employs TRBV7-6 and TRBJ1-6, with no clear D. This CDR3 is 15 amino acids long. V dropped 4 bases and J dropped 7 bases, with 14 bases sitting between them. CDR1 and CDR2 from the germline V gene are SGHVS and FNYEAQ. The CDR3: CASSSTAGGNSPLHF. The CDR3 DNA reads TGTGCCAGCAGCTCAACGGCAGGTGGCAATTCACCCCTCCACTTT.

At least ten counts were recorded for this clonotype. The chain uses TRBV5-1 and TRBJ2-2; TRBD1 or TRBD2 may be the D gene (6 bases each). V lost 3 bases, J lost 3 bases, and 12 bases lay in between. Looked up from germline, CDR1 is SGHRS and CDR2 is YFSETQ. This CDR3 comprises 15 residues. CDR3 in DNA: TGCGCCAGCAGCTGGAGGGGGGCGGACACCGGGGAGCTGTTTTTT. Translation: CASSWRGADTGELFF.

This clonotype appeared many times. This rearrangement joins TRBV20-1 to TRBJ1-2; TRBD1 aligns across 8 bases. The CDR3 loop spans 14 amino acids. The V segment lost 2 bases and the J segment 5 bases; nucleotides outside the gene matches: 7. CDR1 is DFQATT and CDR2 is SNEGSKA in the germline V gene (reference sequence). As DNA, the CDR3 is TGCAGTGCTAGAAGGACAGGGAGAGTATATGGCTACACCTTC. This encodes CSARRTGRVYGYTF.

This clonotype came up many times. V usage is TRBV20-1 and J usage is TRBJ2-7; 11 bases map to TRBD2. Germline-derived CDR1 and CDR2 are DFQATT and SNEGSKA (reference sequence). This CDR3 has 14 amino acids. Trimming at V came to 5 bases and at J to 4 bases, leaving 7 bases not matched to a gene. CDR3 region: CSAGTSGSGYEQYF. Written as DNA, the CDR3 is TGCAGTGCTGGCACTAGCGGGAGTGGGTACGAGCAGTACTTC.

In this sample, this clonotype turned up a few times. The chain joins TRBV6-2 or TRBV6-3 to TRBJ2-5; D remains unclear. The germline V and J ends were trimmed by 6 bases and 6 bases, with 14 bases remaining between them. From germline, CDR1 is MNHEY and CDR2 SVGEGT. This CDR3 has 13 residues. The chain's CDR3 is CASSPTVLKTQYF. Here the CDR3 DNA reads TGTGCCAGCAGCCCGACTGTCTTGAAGACCCAGTACTTC.

Regarding this clonotype: Since no conserved phenylalanine or tryptophan closes the CDR3, a read error is the likely cause. The chain carries TRBV7-6 and TRBJ2-2; 7 bases map to TRBD2. V was clipped by 0 bases and J by 5 bases; unmatched bases: 0. CDR1 and CDR2 (germline): SGHVS, FNYEAQ. The CDR3 length is 14 residues. CDR3 amino acids: CASSLAGGTGELFV. DNA of the CDR3: TGTGCCAGCAGCTTAGCGGGAGGGACCGGGGAGCTGTTTGTT.

Points on this clonotype: This may come from a read error, since a much larger clone is one base off. J is TRBJ2-7 and V is TRBV6-5; a weak D match, TRBD2 (6 bases). Trimming left V 0 bases short and J 7 bases short, with 13 bases between. The germline V gene encodes CDR1 MNHEY and CDR2 SVGAGI. The CDR3 is 14 amino acids. CDR3 sequence: CASSYSGPREEQYF. The CDR3 region has the DNA TGTGCCAGCAGTTACTCGGGGCCCCGGGAGGAGCAGTACTTC.

This clonotype was found many times. The genes are TRBV18 and TRBJ2-5, with unresolved D. Trimming removed 0 bases from V and 1 base from J, with 6 bases in between. Per germline, CDR1 KGHSH and CDR2 LQKENI. This CDR3 contains 14 residues. The CDR3 bases are TGTGCCAGCTCACCACCCAACTCCCAAGAGACCCAGTACTTC. It translates to CASSPPNSQETQYF.

This clonotype appeared once. The chain joins TRBV4-2 to TRBJ2-7, with unresolved D. Trimming took 1 base from V and 10 from J, leaving 14 bases between them. Looked up from germline, CDR1 is LGHNA and CDR2 is YNFKEQ. This CDR3 is built from 13 residues. The chain's CDR3 is CASSQAVATDQYF. The CDR3 DNA follows: TGTGCCAGCAGCCAAGCGGTAGCTACAGATCAGTACTTC.

In this sample, this clonotype turned up many times. The genes are TRBV28 and TRBJ2-7; 10 bases match TRBD2. CDR3 size: 15 residues. The germline gives CDR1 MDHEN, CDR2 SYDVKM. Trimming at V came to 6 bases and at J to 4 bases, leaving 9 bases not matched to a gene. The CDR3 DNA reads TGTGCCAGCAGCTATACTAGCGGGACTAGGTACGAGCAGTACTTC. Residues: CASSYTSGTRYEQYF.

In this sample, this clonotype turned up many times. This chain joins TRBV6-1 and TRBJ1-5; 8 positions match TRBD1. The V gene end was trimmed by 8 bases and the J gene end by 5 bases; junction bases not matched to a gene: 8. CDR3 length: 14 residues. The V gene's germline CDR1 is MNHNS and CDR2 SASEGT. CDR3 bases: TGTGCCAGCGCCCCCAGGGGGCGTGATCAGCCCCAGCATTTT. Amino acids: CASAPRGRDQPQHF.

In this sample, this clonotype turned up many times. The chain links TRBV11-2 to TRBJ2-7, with no clear D. The V gene's germline CDR1 is SGHAT and CDR2 FQNNGV. This CDR3 has 12 amino acids. The V end lost 5 bases, the J end lost 7 bases, and 12 bases lay between the germline ends. The CDR3 protein is CASSLWAGEQYF. The DNA for the CDR3 is TGTGCCAGCAGCCTCTGGGCTGGGGAGCAGTACTTC.

This clonotype occurred many times. Possible read error: a much larger clone is one base away. The V and J genes are TRBV10-1 and TRBJ2-7; D not certain. The CDR3 is 14 amino acids. From germline, CDR1 is WNHNN and CDR2 SYGVQD (reference sequence). The CDR3: CACSESFGLDEQYF. DNA for the CDR3: TGCGCCTGCAGTGAGTCCTTCGGCTTGGACGAGCAGTACTTC.

This clonotype was seen many times. The V gene is TRBV9, the J gene TRBJ2-7; 16 bases agree with TRBD2. The V and J ends lost 4 bases and 7 bases, in that order; junction bases with no gene match: 5. The CDR3 is 15 amino acids. Germline CDR1 reads SGDLS; CDR2 reads YYNGEE. In nucleotides, the CDR3 is TGTGCCAGCAGCCGGGGACTAGCGGGAGGGCGGGAGCAGTACTTC. It is translated as CASSRGLAGGREQYF.

This clonotype was seen ten or more times. The genes are TRBV29-1 and TRBJ1-1, with 12 bases that match TRBD1. Germline CDR1 and CDR2: SQVTM and ANQGSEA. There are 14 residues in the CDR3. The trim removed 3 bases at V and 4 bases at J, leaving 3 bases unmatched. CDR3 sequence reads: CSVEGQGAGTEAFF. In DNA form, the CDR3 reads TGCAGCGTTGAGGGACAGGGGGCGGGCACTGAAGCTTTCTTT.

In this sample, this clonotype turned up many times. A much larger clone is a single base away; this may be a read error. The rearrangement links TRBV12-3 or TRBV12-4 to TRBJ2-5; perhaps TRBD1 as D (5 bases). This CDR3 is 13 amino acids long. The CDR3 protein is CASSTGQKETKYF. The CDR3 DNA sequence: TGTGCCAGCAGTACAGGACAAAAAGAGACCAAGTACTTC.

This clonotype was recorded at least ten times. The CDR3 sequence is CATSREGRSETQYF. Written as DNA, the CDR3 is TGTGCCACCAGCAGAGAGGGCAGGTCAGAGACCCAGTACTTC. The gene calls are TRBV15 and TRBJ2-5; D is undetermined. There are 14 residues in the CDR3. V gave up 0 bases and J gave up 4 bases, with 9 bases separating them. CDR1 is LNHNV, CDR2 YYDKDF, per germline (reference sequence).

As regards this clonotype: A much larger clone sits a single nucleotide away, making a read error possible. V gene TRBV7-8 combines with J gene TRBJ2-7; 9 nucleotides line up with TRBD1. Unmatched junction bases numbered 5, after V lost 5 bases and J lost 3 bases. Germline loops: CDR1 SGHVS, CDR2 FQNEAQ. The CDR3 runs 14 residues. The CDR3 DNA reads TGTGCCAGCAGCCAAGGGACAGGGAACTACGAGCAGTACTTC. Translated, it gives CASSQGTGNYEQYF.

V and J are TRBV5-1 and TRBJ1-2, with TRBD1 identical over 8 bases. Germline loops: CDR1 SGHRS, CDR2 YFSETQ. The CDR3 totals 14 residues. V dropped 4 bases and J dropped 8; count of bases not matched to a gene: 10. The CDR3 sequence is CASSGSTGVGGYTF. DNA of the CDR3: TGCGCCAGCAGCGGATCGACAGGGGTGGGGGGCTACACCTTC.

This clonotype was counted at least ten times. Compared with germline, one end of the junction differs, possibly owing to a read error. The chain combines TRBV7-7 with TRBJ2-2, with D perhaps TRBD2 (6 bases). CDR3 length: 15 amino acids. The germline V gene encodes CDR1 SSHAT and CDR2 FNYEAQ (reference sequence). The CDR3 spells CASSRLGTSTGELFF. The CDR3 DNA sequence: TGTGCTAGCAGCAGATTGGGGACTTCCACCGGGGAGCTGTTTTTT.

This clonotype was seen many times. This chain links TRBV29-1 with TRBJ2-7; TRBD2 aligns across 15 bases. The CDR3 length is 16 residues. Trimming cost V 4 bases and J 3 bases; bases outside gene matches: 7. Germline V gene sequence: CDR1 SQVTM, CDR2 ANQGSEA. CDR3 in DNA: TGCAGCGTTGTTCGGACTAGCGGGAGGGACTACTACGAGCAGTACTTC. It specifies CSVVRTSGRDYYEQYF.

Ten or more counts support this clonotype. This chain links TRBV18 with TRBJ2-4; TRBD2 agrees at 11 bases. CDR3 size: 12 residues. Germline CDR1 and CDR2: KGHSH and LQKENI. After removal of 6 bases from V and 8 bases from J, the junction contained 0 bases not matched to a gene. This chain's CDR3 is CASSTSGDIQYF. CDR3 nucleotides: TGTGCCAGCTCGACTAGCGGGGACATTCAGTACTTC.

In its sample, this clonotype was seen many times. The genes are TRBV20-1 and TRBJ1-5; D may be TRBD1 (5 bases). V was clipped by 6 bases and J by 0 bases, with 9 bases between them. This CDR3 spans 13 amino acids. Germline CDR1 reads DFQATT; CDR2 reads SNEGSKA (reference sequence). CDR3 coding DNA: TGCAGTGCAGGCGGGGGTAGCAATCAGCCCCAGCATTTT. Protein product: CSAGGGSNQPQHF.

This clonotype was observed at least ten times. The V gene is TRBV20-1, the J gene TRBJ2-2; D may be TRBD1 (5 bases). The CDR3 loop spans 16 amino acids. Germline assignment: CDR1 DFQATT and CDR2 SNEGSKA (reference sequence). Trimming removed 2 bases from V and 0 bases from J, with 13 bases in between. CDR3 in DNA: TGCAGTGCTAGAAGTTATCGGACAACGAACACCGGGGAGCTGTTTTTT. Translated: CSARSYRTTNTGELFF.

The rearrangement uses TRBV12-5 and TRBJ2-5, with a possible D match to TRBD2 (6 bases). Germline CDR1 reads LGHNT; CDR2 reads FRNRAP. The CDR3 extends over 13 amino acids. Trimming pared 6 bases from V and 4 bases from J, leaving 12 bases between. DNA for the CDR3: TGTGCTAGTGGCCCCAGGGACTCAGAGACCCAGTACTTC. It is translated as CASGPRDSETQYF.